Below are 13 T cell receptor beta chains sequenced from a single sample in a study of CD8 T cells in Susac syndrome. With random hexamers, roughly 0.45 to 1 ug RNA was reverse transcribed. TCRdb processed the immunoSEQ multiplex PCR reads anew with MiXCR; each CDR3 protein has one entry. The table includes some 300,000 distinct CDR3 sequences, almost 85% detected once. Material for sequencing was CD8+ T cells from PBMCs. The receptors originated from a human donor with multiple sclerosis.

V is TRBV4-3 and J is TRBJ2-6; no clear D gene. CDR3 length equals 17 residues. Trimming shortened V by 0 bases and J by 4 bases, and 13 bases separated the two germline ends. The germline V gene has CDR1 LGHNA and CDR2 YSLEER. The DNA of the CDR3 is TGCGCCAGCAGCCAAGACGAAGGGATGCGAGGGGCCAACGTCCTGACTTTC. Its translation: CASSQDEGMRGANVLTF.

This chain joins TRBV7-9 and TRBJ2-5; 10 bases agree with TRBD1. V shed 3 bases and J 5 bases; nucleotides not matched to a gene: 9. CDR3 length: 16 amino acids. Germline lookup yields CDR1 SEHNR and CDR2 FQNEAQ (reference sequence). The CDR3 reads CASSLDRGQGQETQYF. The CDR3, as DNA: TGTGCCAGCAGCTTGGACCGGGGACAGGGGCAGGAGACCCAGTACTTC.

This chain joins TRBV5-1 and TRBJ1-1; perhaps TRBD1 as D (5 bases). CDR1 and CDR2 (germline): SGHRS, YFSETQ. CDR3 length equals 16 residues. V shed 4 bases and J shed 1 base, with 17 bases lying between them. The CDR3 DNA follows: TGCGCCAGCAGCGCTACTAACAGGTTTCCGAACACTGAAGCTTTCTTT. Its protein is CASSATNRFPNTEAFF.

This chain uses TRBV27 with TRBJ1-4; no clear D gene. Germline lookup yields CDR1 MNHEY and CDR2 SMNVEV (reference sequence). The CDR3 consists of 14 residues. V was clipped by 8 bases and J by 0 bases, with 10 bases between them. CDR3: CASGPHTTNEKLFF. CDR3 coding DNA: TGTGCCAGCGGCCCTCATACAACTAATGAAAAACTGTTTTTT.

V usage is TRBV30 and J usage is TRBJ1-3, with D maybe TRBD1 (5 bases). Trimming removed 0 bases at V and 0 bases at J, with 12 bases between. This CDR3 is 16 amino acids long. Germline-derived CDR1 and CDR2 are GTSNPN and SVGIG (reference sequence). In nucleotides, the CDR3 is TGTGCCTGGAGTGTCCCCAGGGTCAGCTCTGGAAACACCATATATTTT. Its translation is CAWSVPRVSSGNTIYF. Drawing the rest from reference TRBV30 and TRBJ1-3, the complete variable domain is SQTIHQWPATLVQPVGSPLSLECTVEGTSNPNLYWYRQAAGRGLQLLFYSVGIGQISSEVPQNLSASRPQDRQFILSSKKLLLSDSGFYLCAWSVPRVSSGNTIYFGEGSWLTVV.

The CDR3 DNA reads as TGTGCCAGCAGCCAAGATACACAGGGGGGGACCGTCGGGGAGCTGTTTTTT. It translates to CASSQDTQGGTVGELFF. This chain connects TRBV4-2 to TRBJ2-2; TRBD1 might be the D (8 bases). This CDR3 has 17 amino acids. Germline V gene lookup returns CDR1 LGHNA and CDR2 YNFKEQ. The V end was cut by 0 bases, the J end by 7 bases, with 18 bases between.

The rearrangement joins TRBV11-3 to TRBJ2-2, with D tentatively TRBD1 (5 bases). CDR1 is SGHNT, CDR2 YENEEA, per germline. This CDR3 comprises 15 residues. Trimming shortened V by 5 bases and J by 1 base, and 11 bases separated the two germline ends. In nucleotides, the CDR3 is TGTGCCAGCAGCCCGTATAGGGGGAACACCGGGGAGCTGTTTTTT. As protein: CASSPYRGNTGELFF. The whole variable domain, filled in from reference TRBV11-3 and TRBJ2-2, reads EAGVVQSPRYKIIEKKQPVAFWCNPISGHNTLYWYLQNLGQGPELLIRYENEEAVDDSQLPKDRFSAERLKGVDSTLKIQPAELGDSAVYLCASSPYRGNTGELFFGEGSRLTVL.

The CDR3 loop is CASSQVEGVDQPQHF. CDR3 DNA sequence: TGCGCCAGCAGCCAAGTCGAAGGGGTGGATCAGCCCCAGCATTTT. V gene TRBV4-3 combines with J gene TRBJ1-5; D is perhaps TRBD1 (5 bases). V lost 1 base, J lost 5 bases, and 12 bases lay in between. CDR1 and CDR2 from the germline V gene are LGHNA and YSLEER. This CDR3 is 15 amino acids long.

This rearrangement joins TRBV14 to TRBJ2-3; 8 positions agree with TRBD2. CDR1 and CDR2 (germline): SGHDN, FVKESK. The CDR3 spans 16 residues. With V trimmed by 5 bases and J by 0 bases, 7 bases remained unmatched. CDR3 region: CASSYYSGASTDTQYF. The CDR3 DNA follows: TGTGCCAGCAGCTACTATAGCGGGGCTAGCACAGATACGCAGTATTTT.

Only one count was recorded for this clonotype. The chain joins TRBV28 to TRBJ1-2; D gene ambiguous. This CDR3 region has 11 residues. The V gene lost 7 bases and the J gene lost 8 bases, with 11 bases spanning the gap. From germline, CDR1 is MDHEN and CDR2 SYDVKM. The CDR3 DNA follows: TGTGCCAGCAATACCGACGGCGGCTACACCTTC. As protein: CASNTDGGYTF.

The J gene is TRBJ2-2, the V gene TRBV4-1, with a possible D match to TRBD2 (6 bases). Deletions cut 2 bases from V and 6 bases from J, with 13 bases between. Per the germline V gene, CDR1 is MGHRA and CDR2 is YSYEKL. The CDR3 is 15 amino acids. The CDR3 sequence: CASSQHPSSAGELFF. The DNA for the CDR3 is TGCGCCAGCAGCCAACACCCATCTAGCGCCGGGGAGCTGTTTTTT.

Points on this clonotype: Germline is not matched at one junction end, which may reflect a read error. The chain joins TRBV7-9 to TRBJ2-1; no clear D gene. The germline V gene encodes CDR1 SEHNR and CDR2 FQNEAQ (reference sequence). CDR3 length equals 15 residues. The DNA of the CDR3 is TGTGCCAGCGGCTTAGCTTTCTCTAGGGACAATGAGCAGTTCTTC. Translating it yields CASGLAFSRDNEQFF.

The rearrangement joins TRBV4-3 to TRBJ2-1; TRBD2 might be the D (6 bases). This CDR3 is built from 18 residues. The ends were cut back, 1 base at V and 8 bases at J, with 24 bases in the middle. Germline CDR1 and CDR2: LGHNA and YSLEER. The CDR3 is CASSQGADVGSGGYEQFF. CDR3 nucleotides: TGCGCCAGCAGCCAAGGAGCCGACGTCGGTAGCGGAGGCTATGAGCAGTTCTTC.